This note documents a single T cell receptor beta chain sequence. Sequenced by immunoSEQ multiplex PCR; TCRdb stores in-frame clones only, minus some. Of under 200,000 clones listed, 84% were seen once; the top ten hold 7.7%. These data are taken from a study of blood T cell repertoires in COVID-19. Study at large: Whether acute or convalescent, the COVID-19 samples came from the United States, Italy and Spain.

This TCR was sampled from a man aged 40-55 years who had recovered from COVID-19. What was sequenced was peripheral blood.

The CDR3 DNA reads TGTGCCACCAGCCCTGGGGGGCAGCCCCAGCATTTT. Translating gives CATSPGGQPQHF. This chain connects TRBV15 to TRBJ1-5, with D tentatively TRBD1 (5 bases). V lost 5 bases, J lost 7 bases, and 9 bases lay in between. The CDR3 consists of 12 residues. Germline V gives CDR1 LNHNV, CDR2 YYDKDF (reference sequence).